The next 7 T cell receptor beta chains were all read from a single sample in a study of blood T cell repertoires in COVID-19. Profiled with immunoSEQ multiplex PCR; TCRdb holds only in-frame clones, not every one. The table lists 120,000 or so clones, approximately 80% of them singletons. The specimen was peripheral blood. The receptors here all came from a man between 45 and 60 years old with acute or convalescent COVID-19.

In this sample, this clone turned up a few times. This chain connects TRBV10-3 to TRBJ1-2; 8 bases agree with TRBD1. Unmatched junction bases numbered 9, after V lost 5 bases and J lost 1 base. The CDR3 length is 16 residues. CDR1 ENHRY and CDR2 SYGVKD come from the germline V gene. CDR3 loop: CAISSTGTGNNYGYTF. The CDR3 nucleotides read TGTGCCATCAGTTCTACCGGGACAGGAAATAACTATGGCTACACCTTC.

This rearrangement joins TRBV2 to TRBJ1-5; maybe TRBD1 (6 bases). The germline CDR1 and CDR2 sequences are SNHLY and FYNNEI. The V end lost 7 bases, the J end lost 3 bases, and 16 bases lay between the germline ends. CDR3 size: 15 residues. Here the CDR3 reads CASKEGGGVNQPQHF. In DNA, the CDR3 is TGTGCCAGCAAGGAGGGGGGAGGGGTCAATCAGCCCCAGCATTTT.

The V call is TRBV19, the J call TRBJ1-1, with D uncertain. The germline V and J ends were trimmed by 3 bases and 8 bases, with 19 bases remaining between them. Germline CDR1 LNHDA, CDR2 SQIVND (reference sequence). The CDR3 is 15 amino acids. This chain's CDR3 is CASSMNWVGVQEAFF. In DNA form, the CDR3 reads TGTGCCAGTAGTATGAACTGGGTCGGGGTTCAAGAAGCTTTCTTT.

This clone was seen once. The V and J genes are TRBV7-8 and TRBJ2-3, with 10 bases fitting TRBD2. V shed 6 bases, J shed 7 bases, and the junction held 16 bases outside the gene matches. Per germline, CDR1 SGHVS and CDR2 FQNEAQ. There are 17 residues in the CDR3. The CDR3 reads CASRPLARASGGNTQYF. DNA for the CDR3: TGTGCCAGCAGGCCCCTGGCTAGGGCTAGCGGGGGCAATACGCAGTATTTT.

The chain joins TRBV3-1 (or the pseudogene TRBV3-2) to TRBJ1-5; no clear D gene. Deletions cut 4 bases from V and 5 bases from J, with 12 bases between. The CDR3 is 14 amino acids. Germline loops: CDR1 LGHDT, CDR2 YNNKEL (reference sequence). In DNA, the CDR3 is TGTGCCAGCAGCCCCCTGGTCGGGGATCAGCCCCAGCATTTT. Amino acids: CASSPLVGDQPQHF.

This clone has a count of ten or more. In DNA form, the CDR3 reads TGTGCCAGCAGCCAAGAGAGGACAGGGGGTGAAGCTTTCTTT. Its translation: CASSQERTGGEAFF. V and J are TRBV4-2 and TRBJ1-1; 10 bases are a match to TRBD1. The CDR3 runs to 14 residues. Germline CDR1 LGHNA, CDR2 YNFKEQ. With 0 bases clipped from V and 7 bases from J, the junction kept 2 bases outside the gene matches.

The chain carries TRBV7-3 and TRBJ2-5, with 7 bases aligning to TRBD2. The CDR3 runs to 15 residues. From germline, CDR1 is SGHTA and CDR2 FQGTGA. V lost 0 bases, J lost 5 bases, and 6 bases stayed unmatched. CDR3 loop: CASSLTGGSRETQYF. The CDR3 nucleotides are TGTGCCAGCAGCTTAACAGGCGGGAGTAGGGAGACCCAGTACTTC.